The source of this TCR beta chain is a study of blood T cell repertoires in COVID-19. Background on the study: Sites in the United States, Italy and Spain provided acute and convalescent COVID-19 samples. T cells, B-cell-depleted T cells, or PBMCs supplied cDNA or gDNA.

The age range of participants was 18 to 89 years, with residence in about two dozen US areas. Cohorts were based on clinical histories the participants reported. Trimming stripped 5 bases from V and 1 base from J, with 9 bases between. CDR1 is SGHTA and CDR2 is FQGTGA in the germline V gene. This CDR3 is 13 amino acids long. Some clones are missing from TCRdb's copy, which holds only in-frame ones; the method was immunoSEQ multiplex PCR. Seen here are roughly 200,000 clones, roughly 86% observed once, and the top ten hold around 10%. The source is a man between 18 and 35 years old with acute COVID-19. V usage is TRBV7-3 and J usage is TRBJ2-7; the D gene is possibly TRBD2 (6 bases). The sample was PBMCs or T cells enriched from blood (not recorded which). The CDR3: CASSPAGSYEQYF. CDR3 coding DNA: TGTGCCAGCAGCCCGGCGGGATCCTACGAGCAGTACTTC.